The clone carrying this TCR beta chain came up a few times. Its antigen is not identified. Individual cDNA molecules received unique molecular identifiers during library preparation. Using its own MiXCR run on the 5' RACE reads, TCRdb lists one record per CDR3 protein. The sample has about 32,000 distinct CDR3 sequences; approximately 5.5% are singletons. This record comes from a study of early T cells in non-severe SARS-CoV-2 infection. About the research overall: Chains from this unsorted whole-blood bulk RNA could not be paired.

The CDR3 spans 12 residues. The V gene's germline CDR1 is SEHNR and CDR2 FQNEAQ (reference sequence). V gave up 5 bases and J gave up 10 bases, with 14 bases separating them. General study results and limits: Private and CD4 specificities were missed by VDJdb matching, skewed to anti-spike CD8.

The TCR comes from an adult who was a healthcare worker with PCR-confirmed SARS-CoV-2 infection or an uninfected control (not recorded which). The sample taken for sequencing was whole blood. The chain carries TRBV7-9 and TRBJ1-2, with unresolved D. CDR3 in DNA: TGTGCCAGCAGCCCCAGAAGAGCGGTCTACACCTTC. Translating it yields CASSPRRAVYTF.